Here is one T cell receptor (beta chain) with its context. Its target is not known. The CDR3 totals 14 residues. V lost 0 bases, J lost 9 bases, and 13 bases lay in between. CDR1 and CDR2 from the germline V gene are SGHRS and YFSETQ. Sequencing used immunoSEQ multiplex PCR; TCRdb keeps in-frame clones, though not all of them. The table has more than 1.2 million clones, 98% to 99% seen once. The entry originates in a study of shared clonotypes between healthy human individuals. Findings and limits, study-wide: Rarefaction curves obtained for sorted subsets showed sequencing incomplete despite large depth. Larger estimated richness was generally recorded for naive subsets relative to memory subsets.

Sequenced input: naive CD4+ T cells sorted from blood. This sample's subset: CD45RA+ positively selected. The origin of this receptor is a man younger than 40 in good health. This rearrangement joins TRBV5-1 to TRBJ2-1, with D possibly being TRBD2 (5 bases). The DNA for the CDR3 is TGCGCCAGCAGCTTGGATTCTCTGGGGAGTGAGCAGTTCTTC. Its translation: CASSLDSLGSEQFF.